These T cell receptor beta chains were read from a single sample in a study of T cells in Graves' hyperthyroidism and ophthalmopathy. TCRdb recomputed calls from the multiplex PCR reads with MiXCR, one row per CDR3 protein. The data show under 750,000 distinct CDR3 sequences, with about 17% seen just once and 16% held by the top ten. Material: blood. Source of these receptors: a woman aged 50 to 60 with Graves' hyperthyroidism that later progressed to Graves' ophthalmopathy. CDR3s include the opening cysteine and the closing phenylalanine or tryptophan. D genes are given only for firm matches. Size is stated for part of the rows, as once, few or many counts, or as a class when the clone is expanded.

J: TRBJ2-5
length: 14
size: -
D: -
V: TRBV6-5
DNA: TGTGCCAGCAGTTACACGGTCCAGGCAGGCACCCAGTACTTC
CDR3: CASSYTVQAGTQYF

J: TRBJ2-5
length: 14
size: few
D: TRBD1
V: TRBV2
DNA: TGTGCCAGCAGTATGGACAGGGACCAAGAGACCCAGTACTTC
CDR3: CASSMDRDQETQYF

J: TRBJ2-2
length: 19
size: -
D: TRBD2
V: TRBV7-3
DNA: TGTGCCAGCAGTCCTCGACTAGCGGGGGGGCTTATTAGTACCGGGGAGCTGTTTTTT
CDR3: CASSPRLAGGLISTGELFF

J: TRBJ1-2
length: 12
size: -
D: TRBD1
V: TRBV6-1
DNA: TGTGCCAGCGGTGCAGGGGGAGATGGCTACACCTTC
CDR3: CASGAGGDGYTF

J: TRBJ2-6
length: 16
size: many
D: TRBD1
V: TRBV12-3/TRBV12-4
DNA: TGTGCCAGCAGAGCAGACAGGGGCTCTGGGGCCAACGTCCTGACTTTC
CDR3: CASRADRGSGANVLTF

J: TRBJ2-5
length: 12
size: many
D: -
V: TRBV20-1
DNA: TGCAGTGCCGGGACGTTTGAAGAGACCCAGTACTTC
CDR3: CSAGTFEETQYF

J: TRBJ1-1
length: 18
size: -
D: TRBD1
V: TRBV4-1
DNA: TGCGCCAGCAGCCAAGCTTGGTTCACAGGGGTAACTAACACTGAAGCTTTCTTT
CDR3: CASSQAWFTGVTNTEAFF

J: TRBJ2-1
length: 12
size: few
D: -
V: TRBV24-1
DNA: TGTGCCACCAGTGATTTTCTCAATGAGCAGTTCTTC
CDR3: CATSDFLNEQFF

J: TRBJ2-3
length: 14
size: -
D: -
V: TRBV6-4
DNA: TGTGCCAGCAGTCTAGAGATACACACAGATACGCAGTATTTT
CDR3: CASSLEIHTDTQYF

J: TRBJ2-5
length: 16
size: -
D: -
V: TRBV7-8
DNA: TGTGCCAGCAGCCCTCCCTTCGGGACACCTCAAGAGACCCAGTACTTC
CDR3: CASSPPFGTPQETQYF

J: TRBJ1-2
length: 14
size: -
D: TRBD1
V: TRBV6-1
DNA: TGTGCCAGCAGAGAGGGACAGGGAGACTATGGCTACACCTTC
CDR3: CASREGQGDYGYTF

J: TRBJ1-2
length: 13
size: -
D: -
V: TRBV24-1
DNA: TGTGCCACCAGTACTGAAGGGGACTATGGCTACACCTTC
CDR3: CATSTEGDYGYTF

J: TRBJ2-2
length: 12
size: few
D: -
V: TRBV6-1
DNA: TGTGCCAGCAGGTGGGGAGACGGGGAGCTGTTTTTT
CDR3: CASRWGDGELFF

J: TRBJ1-5
length: 16
size: many
D: -
V: TRBV20-1
DNA: TGCAGTGCTCCCCAGGTGGGGGTGAATAGCAATCAGCCCCAGCATTTT
CDR3: CSAPQVGVNSNQPQHF

J: TRBJ2-1
length: 15
size: -
D: TRBD2
V: TRBV12-3/TRBV12-4
DNA: TGTGCCAGCACCTACGGGACTAGCGGATTCAATGAGCAGTTCTTC
CDR3: CASTYGTSGFNEQFF

J: TRBJ2-1
length: 12
size: -
D: -
V: TRBV2
DNA: TGTGCCAGCCTAAAGGAGTCGGATGAGCAGTTCTTC
CDR3: CASLKESDEQFF

J: TRBJ1-3
length: 15
size: many
D: -
V: TRBV11-2
DNA: TGTGCCAGCAGCAAAGGGAGGGTCTCTGGAAACACCATATATTTT
CDR3: CASSKGRVSGNTIYF

J: TRBJ1-6
length: 14
size: -
D: -
V: TRBV5-1
DNA: TGCGCCAGCAGCGAGGACCCCCGAGATTCACCCCTCCACTTT
CDR3: CASSEDPRDSPLHF

J: TRBJ2-6
length: 16
size: many
D: -
V: TRBV6-5
DNA: TGTGCCAGCAGTTACTCGGGGCAGGCTGGGGCCAACGTCCTGACTTTC
CDR3: CASSYSGQAGANVLTF

J: TRBJ2-5
length: 13
size: -
D: -
V: TRBV7-6
DNA: TGTGCCAGCAGCGCTGCGGGCCAAGAGACCCAGTACTTC
CDR3: CASSAAGQETQYF

J: TRBJ2-5
length: 15
size: -
D: TRBD2
V: TRBV19
DNA: TGTGCCAGTAGTATCACTAGCGGGGGCCTGGAGACCCAGTACTTC
CDR3: CASSITSGGLETQYF

J: TRBJ2-5
length: 14
size: -
D: TRBD2
V: TRBV20-1
DNA: TGCAGTGCTCCCAGGGAGGGCACGCAAGAGACCCAGTACTTC
CDR3: CSAPREGTQETQYF

J: TRBJ1-1
length: 15
size: few
D: -
V: TRBV20-1
DNA: TGCAGTGCTAGAGAGGGGGGGCGCGGGATCACTGAAGCTTTCTTT
CDR3: CSAREGGRGITEAFF

J: TRBJ2-3
length: 14
size: many
D: TRBD1
V: TRBV5-1
DNA: TGCGCCAGCAGCTTCGACAGGGGCACAGATACGCAGTATTTT
CDR3: CASSFDRGTDTQYF

J: TRBJ1-4
length: 19
size: -
D: -
V: TRBV18
DNA: TGTGCCAGCTCACCAGTGGTTATCGCAGGAAACCCAACTAATGAAAAACTGTTTTTT
CDR3: CASSPVVIAGNPTNEKLFF